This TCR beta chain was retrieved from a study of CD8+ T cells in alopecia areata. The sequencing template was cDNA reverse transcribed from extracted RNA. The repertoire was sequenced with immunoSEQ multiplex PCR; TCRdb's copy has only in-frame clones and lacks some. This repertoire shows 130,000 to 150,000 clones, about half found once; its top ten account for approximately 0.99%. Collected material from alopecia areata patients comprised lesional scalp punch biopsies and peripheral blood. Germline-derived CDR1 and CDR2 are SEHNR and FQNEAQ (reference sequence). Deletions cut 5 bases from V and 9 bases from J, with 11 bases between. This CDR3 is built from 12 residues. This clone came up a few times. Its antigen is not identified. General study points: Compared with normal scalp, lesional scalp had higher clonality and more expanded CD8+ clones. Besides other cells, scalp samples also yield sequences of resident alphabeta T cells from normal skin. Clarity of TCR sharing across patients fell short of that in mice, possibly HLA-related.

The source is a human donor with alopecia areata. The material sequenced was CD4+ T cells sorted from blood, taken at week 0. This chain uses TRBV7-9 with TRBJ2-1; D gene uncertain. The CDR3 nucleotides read TGTGCCAGCAGCCCCCAAATGGTTGAGCAGTTCTTC. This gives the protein CASSPQMVEQFF.